Following are 32 T cell receptor beta chains from one sample sequenced in a study of T cell responses to AZD1222 COVID-19 vaccine. Data came from immunoSEQ multiplex PCR; TCRdb stores just in-frame clones and leaves some out. In the table there are fewer than 180,000 clones, about 95% of which are singletons. The sample in question was peripheral blood, obtained on day 0 of AZD1222 vaccination. The receptors here all came from an adult in good health.

The chain combines TRBV23-1 with TRBJ1-5; 7 bases align to TRBD1. TRBV23-1 is noted as an ORF with a role that remains uncertain. CDR3 length: 15 residues. V gave up 2 bases and J gave up 3 bases; unmatched junction bases: 4. The CDR3 loop reads CASSQTDRNNQPQHF. The CDR3 nucleotides read TGCGCCAGCAGTCAAACGGACAGGAACAATCAGCCCCAGCATTTT.

The chain combines TRBV7-2 with TRBJ1-1; 11 bases fit TRBD1. CDR1 is SGHTA, CDR2 FQGNSA, per germline. This CDR3 has 15 residues. The trim removed 5 bases at V and 5 bases at J, leaving 7 bases unmatched. In nucleotides, the CDR3 is TGTGCCAGCAGCGCCGGACAGGGGGCCGGTACTGAAGCTTTCTTT. As protein: CASSAGQGAGTEAFF.

The rearrangement joins TRBV2 to TRBJ2-7, with D possibly TRBD2 on 5 matching bases. Deletions cut 6 bases from V and 5 bases from J, with 11 bases between. Germline-derived CDR1 and CDR2 are SNHLY and FYNNEI. This CDR3 has 12 amino acids. In DNA form, the CDR3 reads TGTGCCAGCAGCCAGACTAACAACGAGCAGTACGTC. It specifies CASSQTNNEQYV.

The J gene is TRBJ1-2, the V gene TRBV7-9; weak D call: TRBD1 (6 bases). Between the trimmed V and J ends, which lost 5 bases and 3 bases, there was a span of 19 bases. Germline loops: CDR1 SEHNR, CDR2 FQNEAQ (reference sequence). The CDR3 runs to 16 residues. CDR3 loop: CASSKTKGGEHYGYTF. CDR3 nucleotides: TGTGCCAGCAGCAAAACAAAAGGGGGAGAGCACTATGGCTACACCTTC.

The rearrangement links TRBV24-1 to TRBJ1-2; D gene ambiguous. Trimming stripped 4 bases from V and 6 bases from J, with 11 bases between. The CDR3 extends over 13 amino acids. Germline V gene data show CDR1 as KGHDR and CDR2 as SFDVKD. The CDR3 loop is CATSDPRTDGYTF. Written as DNA, the CDR3 is TGTGCCACCAGTGACCCAAGGACGGATGGCTACACCTTC.

The chain uses TRBV9 and TRBJ1-2; tentative D call: TRBD1 (5 bases). In germline, CDR1 is SGDLS, CDR2 YYNGEE. This CDR3 contains 16 residues. V was shortened by 5 bases and J by 2 bases, with 19 bases between the two germline ends. The CDR3: CASRAEKGRPNYGYTF. The CDR3 region has the DNA TGTGCCAGCAGAGCAGAAAAGGGACGGCCGAACTATGGCTACACCTTC.

The rearrangement links TRBV9 to TRBJ2-2, with D perhaps matching TRBD1 (5 bases). The CDR3 loop spans 13 amino acids. The germline V gene has CDR1 SGDLS and CDR2 YYNGEE. V lost 2 bases, J lost 5 bases, and 7 bases lay in between. The CDR3 loop is CASSVKGTGELFF. As DNA, the CDR3 is TGTGCCAGCAGCGTTAAGGGGACCGGGGAGCTGTTTTTT.

The chain combines TRBV28 with TRBJ2-1, with no clear D. The CDR3 is 14 amino acids. Trimming shortened V by 6 bases and J by 4 bases, and 13 bases separated the two germline ends. CDR1 is MDHEN, CDR2 SYDVKM, per germline. This chain's CDR3 is CASSPATEYNEQFF. In DNA form, the CDR3 reads TGTGCCAGCAGCCCAGCCACAGAATACAATGAGCAGTTCTTC.

The DNA of the CDR3 is TGTGCCAGCAGCCATACTGACAGGGCATACGGCTACACCTTC. Translated: CASSHTDRAYGYTF. The chain employs TRBV5-4 and TRBJ1-2; 7 bases align to TRBD1. J lost 8 bases, V lost 4 bases, and 11 bases had no gene match. The CDR3 is 14 residues long. Germline loops: CDR1 SGHNT, CDR2 YYREEE (reference sequence).

This chain links TRBV7-2 with TRBJ2-2; D might be TRBD1 or TRBD2, each matching 5 bases. V was shortened by 3 bases and J by 6 bases, with 14 bases between the two germline ends. CDR1 and CDR2 from the germline V gene are SGHTA and FQGNSA. The CDR3 covers 15 residues. CDR3 in DNA: TGTGCCAGCAGCTTTCGGGGACCGAGCGCCGGGGAGCTGTTTTTT. This sequence encodes CASSFRGPSAGELFF.

The V and J genes are TRBV19 and TRBJ1-5; the D is unclear. Germline-derived CDR1 and CDR2 are LNHDA and SQIVND (reference sequence). The CDR3 extends over 15 amino acids. The germline V and J ends were trimmed by 4 bases and 5 bases, with 15 bases remaining between them. CDR3 amino acids: CASSTRWGSDQPQHF. CDR3 bases: TGTGCCAGTAGTACCCGATGGGGATCGGATCAGCCCCAGCATTTT.

The chain couples TRBV19 to TRBJ1-6, with TRBD1 matching 9 bases. Germline V CDR1 and CDR2: LNHDA, SQIVND (reference sequence). The CDR3 is 15 residues long. The ends lost 5 bases at V and 9 bases at J; junction bases unmatched: 8. The CDR3 DNA reads as TGTGCCAGTAGTCCTGGGACAGGGCACGGTTCACCCCTCCACTTT. Translated: CASSPGTGHGSPLHF.

This clone was seen a single time. The V gene is TRBV6-5, the J gene TRBJ2-2; weak D call: TRBD1 (5 bases). V was trimmed by 2 bases and J by 7 bases, leaving 17 bases between them. This CDR3 region has 16 residues. Germline loops: CDR1 MNHEY, CDR2 SVGAGI. The CDR3 protein is CASSYTLVRVSGELFF. The CDR3 bases are TGTGCCAGCAGTTACACACTGGTCAGGGTTAGCGGGGAGCTGTTTTTT.

The V and J genes are TRBV3-1 (or the pseudogene TRBV3-2) and TRBJ1-4, with D unresolved. Germline CDR1 LGHDT, CDR2 YNNKEL (reference sequence). V was trimmed by 3 bases and J by 6 bases, leaving 11 bases between them. The CDR3 is 14 amino acids. The CDR3 coding sequence is TGTGCCAGCAGCCACCGAGGGCGGGATGAAAAACTGTTTTTT. Residues: CASSHRGRDEKLFF.

The chain has TRBV3-1 (or the pseudogene TRBV3-2) and TRBJ1-1; a possible D gene is TRBD1 (5 bases). CDR3 length: 14 amino acids. V was pared by 3 bases and J by 5 bases, with 13 bases between. The germline gives CDR1 LGHDT, CDR2 YNNKEL (reference sequence). The CDR3 loop reads CASSHRTPGTEAFF. The CDR3 DNA sequence: TGTGCCAGCAGCCATCGGACACCGGGGACTGAAGCTTTCTTT.

J is TRBJ2-3 and V is TRBV7-6, with 11 bases matching TRBD2. With 2 bases clipped from V and 8 bases from J, the junction kept 12 bases outside the gene matches. The CDR3 is 17 amino acids. Looked up from germline, CDR1 is SGHVS and CDR2 is FNYEAQ. Here the CDR3 DNA reads TGTGCCAGCAGCTTATTGGATACTAGCGGGAGATGGGCTACGCAGTATTTT. It translates to CASSLLDTSGRWATQYF.

The CDR3 nucleotides are TGTGCCAGCAGTTTTATTGCTTTCAGGGATCAGCCCCAGCATTTT. This gives the protein CASSFIAFRDQPQHF. The chain links TRBV28 to TRBJ1-5; tentatively, D is TRBD1 (5 bases). The V end lost 3 bases, the J end lost 5 bases, and 14 bases lay between the germline ends. CDR1 MDHEN and CDR2 SYDVKM come from the germline V gene. CDR3 size: 15 residues. Based on the CDR3 plus reference TRBV28 and TRBJ1-5, the full variable domain is DVKVTQSSRYLVKRTGEKVFLECVQDMDHENMFWYRQDPGLGLRLIYFSYDVKMKEKGDIPEGYSVSREKKERFSLILESASTNQTSMYLCASSFIAFRDQPQHFGDGTRLSIL.

The chain couples TRBV3-1 (or the pseudogene TRBV3-2) to TRBJ2-1; TRBD2 matches 7 bases. V gave up 1 base and J gave up 0 bases; unmatched junction bases: 6. The CDR3 covers 17 residues. Germline-derived CDR1 and CDR2 are LGHDT and YNNKEL (reference sequence). The CDR3, as DNA: TGTGCCAGCAGCCAAGGAAGCGGGAAGAGCTCCTACAATGAGCAGTTCTTC. Its translation: CASSQGSGKSSYNEQFF.

The chain combines TRBV19 with TRBJ2-7, with D tentatively TRBD1 (5 bases). V was cut by 5 bases and J by 2 bases, with 16 bases left in between. Looked up from germline, CDR1 is LNHDA and CDR2 is SQIVND (reference sequence). This CDR3 has 15 residues. CDR3 coding DNA: TGTGCCAGTAGTGTAGGTGTGGGGCTAGCCTACGAGCAGTACGTC. It yields the protein CASSVGVGLAYEQYV.

The chain uses TRBV7-8 and TRBJ1-4; TRBD1 aligns across 8 bases. Germline V gene sequence: CDR1 SGHVS, CDR2 FQNEAQ. CDR3 length: 16 residues. Unmatched junction bases numbered 2, after V lost 0 bases and J lost 2 bases. The DNA for the CDR3 is TGTGCCAGCAGCTTAGCGGACAGGGCCACTAATGAAAAACTGTTTTTT. Residues: CASSLADRATNEKLFF.

The chain couples TRBV2 to TRBJ1-2; D ambiguous. This CDR3 contains 14 residues. Germline CDR1 is SNHLY and CDR2 is FYNNEI. The V and J ends lost 5 bases and 4 bases respectively, with 14 bases between them. The CDR3 DNA is TGTGCCAGCAGTAGTCGGGGTCGTAGCTATGGCTACACCTTC. As protein: CASSSRGRSYGYTF.

This clone was recorded once. J is TRBJ2-1 and V is TRBV4-1; no reliable D call. This CDR3 has 16 residues. Germline V gene sequence: CDR1 MGHRA, CDR2 YSYEKL. Trimming removed 1 base from V and 2 bases from J, with 12 bases in between. The CDR3 DNA reads TGCGCCAGCAGCCAAGGGAGAGCGTACCCCTACAATGAGCAGTTCTTC. Residues: CASSQGRAYPYNEQFF.

The J gene is TRBJ2-7, the V gene TRBV27; D call uncertain. Trimming pared 6 bases from V and 1 base from J, leaving 13 bases between. Germline values: CDR1 MNHEY, CDR2 SMNVEV (reference sequence). The CDR3 spans 14 residues. The CDR3 spells CASSPEKQSYEQYV. DNA of the CDR3: TGTGCCAGCAGCCCGGAGAAGCAATCCTACGAGCAGTACGTC.

This clone has a single count. The chain employs TRBV2 and TRBJ2-1, with D possibly TRBD1 on 5 matching bases. Germline V gives CDR1 SNHLY, CDR2 FYNNEI. V lost 3 bases and J 2 bases, leaving 11 bases between the germline ends. This CDR3 comprises 15 residues. The CDR3 is CASSEGRDTYNEQFF. The CDR3 bases are TGTGCCAGCAGTGAGGGCAGGGATACCTACAATGAGCAGTTCTTC.

Comments on this clone: Additional DNA sequences in this sample encode the identical CDR3. The gene calls are TRBV12-3 or TRBV12-4 and TRBJ2-7, with D perhaps TRBD1 (6 bases). This CDR3 has 13 amino acids. Between the trimmed V and J ends, which lost 3 bases and 2 bases, there was a span of 8 bases. CDR3: CASSFQGTYEQYV. The CDR3 nucleotides read TGTGCCAGCAGTTTCCAGGGGACCTACGAGCAGTACGTC.

V gene TRBV7-8 combines with J gene TRBJ1-6; 8 bases map to TRBD1. The V gene's germline CDR1 is SGHVS and CDR2 FQNEAQ. Trimming at V came to 2 bases and at J to 7 bases, leaving 7 bases not matched to a gene. This CDR3 contains 16 residues. DNA for the CDR3: TGTGCCAGCAGCTTAAGGAGCGACAGGGGAAATTCACCCCTCCACTTT. Protein sequence: CASSLRSDRGNSPLHF.

This sequence joins TRBV6-2 or TRBV6-3 and TRBJ2-2, with D perhaps TRBD2 (5 bases). Between the trimmed V and J ends, which lost 5 bases and 0 bases, there was a span of 10 bases. Germline loops: CDR1 MNHEY, CDR2 SVGEGT. The CDR3 totals 15 residues. The CDR3 nucleotides read TGTGCCAGCAGTCTAGCAGCCCCGAACACCGGGGAGCTGTTTTTT. The encoded protein is CASSLAAPNTGELFF.

This sequence joins TRBV4-1 and TRBJ2-2, with TRBD2 matching over 12 bases. J gave up 7 bases and V 1 base, and 10 bases lay outside the gene matches. CDR1 and CDR2 from the germline V gene are MGHRA and YSYEKL. The CDR3 consists of 18 residues. The DNA for the CDR3 is TGCGCCAGCAGCCAAGGTCGTCTAGCGGGGGGGCTTTTCGGGGAGCTGTTTTTT. Its protein is CASSQGRLAGGLFGELFF.

V usage is TRBV3-1 (or the pseudogene TRBV3-2) and J usage is TRBJ1-4; TRBD1 might be the D (5 bases). This CDR3 is built from 13 residues. V was trimmed by 3 bases and J by 11 bases, leaving 13 bases between them. CDR1 and CDR2 from the germline V gene are LGHDT and YNNKEL (reference sequence). The CDR3 is CASSQSRAGKLFF. Here the CDR3 DNA reads TGTGCCAGCAGCCAGTCCAGGGCTGGGAAACTGTTTTTT.

This clone was seen once. This chain links TRBV4-2 with TRBJ1-2, with 8 bases fitting TRBD1. V lost 2 bases and J lost 4; bases outside the gene matches: 9. Germline CDR1 LGHNA, CDR2 YNFKEQ. CDR3 length: 16 residues. The CDR3 region is CASSQRADRASYGYTF. CDR3 coding DNA: TGTGCCAGCAGCCAAAGAGCGGACAGGGCTAGCTATGGCTACACCTTC.

The rearrangement joins TRBV7-3 to TRBJ2-3; D is ambiguous. V was trimmed by 5 bases and J by 2 bases, leaving 8 bases between them. Germline loops: CDR1 SGHTA, CDR2 FQGTGA. This CDR3 contains 13 residues. The CDR3 is CASSPGYTDTQYF. The CDR3 nucleotides read TGTGCCAGCAGCCCCGGATACACAGATACGCAGTATTTT.

The J gene is TRBJ1-2, the V gene TRBV6-5, with a possible D match to TRBD1 (5 bases). Germline lookup yields CDR1 MNHEY and CDR2 SVGAGI. The V gene lost 4 bases and the J gene lost 1 base, with 7 bases spanning the gap. There are 13 residues in the CDR3. DNA of the CDR3: TGTGCCAGCAGTTTCGACAGTAACTATGGCTACACCTTC. Its translation: CASSFDSNYGYTF.